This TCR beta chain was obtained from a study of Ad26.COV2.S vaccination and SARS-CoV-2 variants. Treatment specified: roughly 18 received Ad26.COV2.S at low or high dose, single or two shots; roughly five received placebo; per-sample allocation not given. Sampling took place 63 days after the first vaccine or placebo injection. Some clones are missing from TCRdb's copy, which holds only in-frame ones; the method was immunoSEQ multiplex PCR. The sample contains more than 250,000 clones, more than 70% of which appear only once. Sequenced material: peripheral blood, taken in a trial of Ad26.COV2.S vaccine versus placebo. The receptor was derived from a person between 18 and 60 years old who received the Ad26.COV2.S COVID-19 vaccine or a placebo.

The CDR3 DNA follows: TGTGCCAGCAGCTCCCGAACAGAGAACACTGAAGCTTTCTTT. It specifies CASSSRTENTEAFF. This chain joins TRBV11-2 and TRBJ1-1, with unresolved D. The V end was cut by 4 bases, the J end by 1 base, with 10 bases between. The CDR3 is 14 residues long. Germline V gene lookup returns CDR1 SGHAT and CDR2 FQNNGV.